These 25 T cell receptor beta chains originate from one sample sequenced in a study of radiation and T cells in renal cell carcinoma. The time point is: blood 2 weeks post-SBRT. Treatment: 15 Gy SBRT to primary tumor, nephrectomy 4 weeks later. Sequencing was performed with immunoSEQ multiplex PCR; in TCRdb, only in-frame clones are kept and a portion is missing. This sample carries 70,000 to 90,000 clones, around 86% of them seen once, and the ten largest clones take about 23%. The material sequenced was blood, taken from a patient whose treatment included radiotherapy and nephrectomy. The receptors come from a woman between 50 and 59 years old with renal cell carcinoma.

The chain has TRBV10-3 and TRBJ1-2; 9 positions match TRBD1. Germline assignment: CDR1 ENHRY and CDR2 SYGVKD. The CDR3 is 14 amino acids. J lost 3 bases, V lost 5 bases, and 4 bases had no gene match. This CDR3 is CAISSQGADYGYTF. As DNA, the CDR3 is TGTGCCATCAGTTCACAGGGGGCGGACTATGGCTACACCTTC.

Concerning this clone itself: At the DNA level, this CDR3 is encoded by other sequences in the same sample as well. The chain uses TRBV30 and TRBJ1-5; D not certain. Deletions cut 0 bases from V and 2 bases from J, with 5 bases between. This CDR3 comprises 13 residues. Germline V gene data show CDR1 as GTSNPN and CDR2 as SVGIG (reference sequence). The CDR3 region is CAWSVRGNQPQHF. The CDR3, as DNA: TGTGCCTGGAGTGTACGGGGCAATCAGCCCCAGCATTTT.

The chain joins TRBV28 to TRBJ1-3; D may be TRBD1 (5 bases). The V gene lost 5 bases and the J gene lost 1 base, with 12 bases spanning the gap. The CDR3 has 15 residues. Germline V gives CDR1 MDHEN, CDR2 SYDVKM. Here the CDR3 DNA reads TGTGCCAGCAGTATCCTGGACATTTCTGGAAACACCATATATTTT. Amino acid sequence: CASSILDISGNTIYF.

The rearrangement links TRBV5-1 to TRBJ2-5, with D uncertain. CDR1 SGHRS and CDR2 YFSETQ come from the germline V gene. V was trimmed by 4 bases and J by 5 bases, leaving 18 bases between them. The CDR3 extends over 15 amino acids. In DNA, the CDR3 is TGCGCCAGCAGCCAGAGAAGACCAAGCGAGGAGACCCAGTACTTC. Its translation is CASSQRRPSEETQYF.

In DNA, the CDR3 is TGCGCCAGCAGCAGGGACGGCTCTGGAAACACCATATATTTT. It yields the protein CASSRDGSGNTIYF. The V gene is TRBV5-1, the J gene TRBJ1-3, with D tentatively TRBD1 (5 bases). The CDR3 has 14 amino acids. V dropped 4 bases and J dropped 0 bases, with 8 bases sitting between them. Germline CDR1 is SGHRS and CDR2 is YFSETQ.

As DNA, the CDR3 is TGTGCCAGCAGCTTGGCCCTCGGCGTAACGGGGTCCACTGAAGCTTTCTTT. This gives the protein CASSLALGVTGSTEAFF. V usage is TRBV5-6 and J usage is TRBJ1-1; D is ambiguous. The CDR3 is made up of 17 amino acids. Trimming removed 0 bases from V and 4 bases from J, with 19 bases in between. Germline V gene lookup returns CDR1 SGHDT and CDR2 YYEEEE. The full variable domain, rest sourced from reference TRBV5-6 and TRBJ1-1, is DAGVTQSPTHLIKTRGQQVTLRCSPKSGHDTVSWYQQALGQGPQFIFQYYEEEERQRGNFPDRFSGHQFPNYSSELNVNALLLGDSALYLCASSLALGVTGSTEAFFGQGTRLTVV.

This rearrangement joins TRBV10-3 to TRBJ2-3; the D is unclear. Per the germline V gene, CDR1 is ENHRY and CDR2 is SYGVKD. CDR3 length: 11 amino acids. V dropped 2 bases and J dropped 6 bases, with 3 bases sitting between them. Here the CDR3 reads CAISEGDTQYF. CDR3 DNA sequence: TGTGCCATCAGTGAGGGGGATACGCAGTATTTT.

This chain links TRBV28 with TRBJ2-1; 12 bases agree with TRBD2. Looked up from germline, CDR1 is MDHEN and CDR2 is SYDVKM. The CDR3 totals 15 residues. The V and J ends lost 8 bases and 9 bases, in that order; junction bases with no gene match: 11. CDR3 residues: CASSSSGGAFSEQFF. The CDR3 region has the DNA TGTGCCAGCTCTTCTAGCGGGGGGGCCTTTAGTGAGCAGTTCTTC.

This rearrangement joins TRBV5-8 to TRBJ1-5; no firm D call. This CDR3 region has 14 residues. Germline V lookup: CDR1 SGHTS, CDR2 YDEGEE. Between the trimmed V and J ends, which lost 2 bases and 4 bases, there was a span of 10 bases. The CDR3 DNA reads as TGTGCCAGCAGCTTTGGCCAGCTTAATCAGCCCCAGCATTTT. Encoded protein: CASSFGQLNQPQHF.

J is TRBJ2-3 and V is TRBV28; D unclear. The CDR3 runs to 15 residues. In germline, CDR1 is MDHEN, CDR2 SYDVKM. The germline V and J ends were trimmed by 5 bases and 4 bases, with 16 bases remaining between them. In DNA, the CDR3 is TGTGCCAGCAGTCTCCGGAGCCATCACGCAGATACGCAGTATTTT. Its protein product is CASSLRSHHADTQYF. The whole variable domain, remainder taken from reference TRBV28 and TRBJ2-3, is DVKVTQSSRYLVKRTGEKVFLECVQDMDHENMFWYRQDPGLGLRLIYFSYDVKMKEKGDIPEGYSVSREKKERFSLILESASTNQTSMYLCASSLRSHHADTQYFGPGTRLTVL.

V is TRBV6-4 and J is TRBJ2-3; the match to TRBD2 covers 8 bases. The V gene end was trimmed by 2 bases and the J gene end by 0 bases; junction bases not matched to a gene: 1. From germline, CDR1 is MRHNA and CDR2 SNTAGT. This CDR3 has 15 residues. The CDR3 nucleotides read TGTGCCAGCAGTGACGTAGCGGGGAGCACAGATACGCAGTATTTT. It specifies CASSDVAGSTDTQYF.

This rearrangement joins TRBV4-1 to TRBJ1-2, with 9 bases aligning to TRBD1. CDR3 length: 14 residues. J gave up 4 bases and V 4 bases, and 4 bases lay outside the gene matches. Germline CDR1 is MGHRA and CDR2 is YSYEKL. The CDR3 nucleotides are TGCGCCAGCAGCCCGGGACAGGGTGGCTATGGCTACACCTTC. The encoded protein is CASSPGQGGYGYTF.

In this sample, this clone turned up once. The V call is TRBV9, the J call TRBJ1-6; D remains unclear. The CDR3 runs 13 residues. The germline V and J ends were trimmed by 4 bases and 9 bases, with 11 bases remaining between them. Germline V gene lookup returns CDR1 SGDLS and CDR2 YYNGEE. CDR3 DNA: TGTGCCAGCAGCCCCTTTGAGGTTTCACCCCTCCACTTT. This translates into CASSPFEVSPLHF.

The chain carries TRBV2 and TRBJ1-2, with D possibly TRBD1 on 6 matching bases. The CDR3 covers 13 residues. From germline, CDR1 is SNHLY and CDR2 FYNNEI. Trimming removed 5 bases at V and 7 bases at J, with 14 bases between. As DNA, the CDR3 is TGTGCCAGCAGTCCAGGGGATTCGGGTGGCTACACCTTC. It encodes CASSPGDSGGYTF.

J is TRBJ2-3 and V is TRBV7-6; D not resolved. Germline values: CDR1 SGHVS, CDR2 FNYEAQ. This CDR3 has 16 amino acids. V lost 2 bases, J lost 2 bases, and 14 bases lay in between. Here the CDR3 reads CASSLTRLIDTDTQYF. CDR3 sequence (DNA): TGTGCCAGCAGCTTAACTCGATTGATTGACACAGATACGCAGTATTTT.

The rearrangement links TRBV21-1 to TRBJ1-5. TRBV21-1 corresponds to a pseudogene. This CDR3 contains 12 residues. CDR3 nucleotides: TGTGCCAGCAGCAAAGGGGGTCAGCCCCAGCATTTT. Translating gives CASSKGGQPQHF.

V usage is TRBV5-6 and J usage is TRBJ2-7, with 8 nucleotides matching TRBD1. V shed 4 bases, J shed 4 bases, and the junction held 7 bases outside the gene matches. The CDR3 runs 14 residues. Germline loops: CDR1 SGHDT, CDR2 YYEEEE. The CDR3 region has the DNA TGTGCCAGCAGCACGGACAGGGCTAGGTACGAGCAGTACTTC. It yields the protein CASSTDRARYEQYF.

V gene TRBV5-1 combines with J gene TRBJ2-7, with TRBD2 matching 15 bases. Germline V lookup: CDR1 SGHRS, CDR2 YFSETQ. The CDR3 loop spans 16 amino acids. J gave up 2 bases and V 3 bases, and 3 bases lay outside the gene matches. The CDR3 nucleotides are TGCGCCAGCAGCTCGGGGACTAGCGGGGGGACCTACGAGCAGTACTTC. Its translation: CASSSGTSGGTYEQYF. Variable domain in full (rest from reference TRBV5-1 and TRBJ2-7): KAGVTQTPRYLIKTRGQQVTLSCSPISGHRSVSWYQQTPGQGLQFLFEYFSETQRNKGNFPGRFSGRQFSNSRSEMNVSTLELGDSALYLCASSSGTSGGTYEQYFGPGTRLTVT.

The chain has TRBV19 and TRBJ2-7; TRBD2 matches 10 bases. Germline CDR1 LNHDA, CDR2 SQIVND (reference sequence). The CDR3 loop spans 15 amino acids. The ends lost 3 bases at V and 2 bases at J; junction bases unmatched: 4. Here the CDR3 reads CASSIGAGGPYEQYF. The CDR3 DNA reads TGTGCCAGTAGTATTGGAGCGGGGGGGCCCTACGAGCAGTACTTC.

J is TRBJ2-5 and V is TRBV9; TRBD2 matches 8 bases. CDR1 and CDR2 from the germline V gene are SGDLS and YYNGEE. The ends lost 2 bases at V and 5 bases at J; junction bases unmatched: 8. The CDR3 is 15 residues long. In DNA, the CDR3 is TGTGCCAGCAGCGTCCAGAGCGGGGGCCTGGAGACCCAGTACTTC. Its protein is CASSVQSGGLETQYF.

The chain recombines TRBV5-1 with TRBJ2-7; 12 nucleotides match TRBD2. The CDR3 length is 16 residues. The germline V gene has CDR1 SGHRS and CDR2 YFSETQ. V dropped 2 bases and J dropped 2; count of bases not matched to a gene: 5. As DNA, the CDR3 is TGCGCCAGCAGCTTCCGACTAGCGGGAGAGACCTACGAGCAGTACTTC. Translation: CASSFRLAGETYEQYF.

This chain connects TRBV18 to TRBJ1-1; no reliable D call. Trimming removed 6 bases at V and 5 bases at J, with 13 bases between. This CDR3 spans 13 amino acids. Germline assignment: CDR1 KGHSH and CDR2 LQKENI. The CDR3 DNA follows: TGTGCCAGCTCCCGCATGGGTTGGACTGAAGCTTTCTTT. It codes for CASSRMGWTEAFF.

The chain carries TRBV5-4 and TRBJ1-4, with D hard to call. The CDR3 loop spans 11 amino acids. Germline loops: CDR1 SGHNT, CDR2 YYREEE (reference sequence). V was cut by 4 bases and J by 7 bases, with 5 bases left in between. CDR3 sequence (DNA): TGTGCCAGCAGCGTGGGTGAAAAACTGTTTTTT. Translated: CASSVGEKLFF.

The chain couples TRBV9 to TRBJ2-6; the D is unclear. This CDR3 has 13 amino acids. In germline, CDR1 is SGDLS, CDR2 YYNGEE. V was clipped by 0 bases and J by 4 bases, with 2 bases between them. The CDR3 here is CASSVGGANVLTF. The CDR3, as DNA: TGTGCCAGCAGCGTAGGCGGGGCCAACGTCCTGACTTTC.

This chain connects TRBV5-1 to TRBJ2-3, with TRBD2 identical over 9 bases. There are 16 residues in the CDR3. The germline V gene encodes CDR1 SGHRS and CDR2 YFSETQ. Unmatched junction bases numbered 3, after V lost 1 base and J lost 0 bases. The CDR3 bases are TGCGCCAGCAGCTTGTCTAGCGGGATTAGCACAGATACGCAGTATTTT. Residues: CASSLSSGISTDTQYF.